This passage covers 29 T cell receptor beta chains from one sample sequenced in a study of cytomegalovirus exposure and HLA in healthy donors. Profiling relied on immunoSEQ multiplex PCR, and the TCRdb table lists in-frame clones only, not all of them. This table has some 86,000 clones, 80% to 95% appearing once. Source material: PBMCs. Receptors were obtained from a woman in her 30s in good health and CMV-seronegative.

V is TRBV28 and J is TRBJ1-5, with a possible D match to TRBD1 (6 bases). CDR1 is MDHEN and CDR2 is SYDVKM in the germline V gene. The CDR3 consists of 13 residues. Trimming took off 6 bases at V and 3 bases at J, with 9 bases between the two ends. Here the CDR3 reads CASRRTANQPQHF. The CDR3 nucleotides read TGTGCCAGCAGAAGGACAGCCAATCAGCCCCAGCATTTT.

The chain couples TRBV5-1 to TRBJ2-1, with 10 bases aligning to TRBD1. The CDR3 is 15 residues long. V gave up 4 bases and J gave up 2 bases; unmatched junction bases: 3. The germline gives CDR1 SGHRS, CDR2 YFSETQ. CDR3 DNA: TGCGCCAGCAGCGGGGGACAGGGGACCTACAATGAGCAGTTCTTC. This encodes CASSGGQGTYNEQFF.

This clone has only one observation. CDR3 loop: CASSPGPPEQYF. The CDR3 DNA reads as TGTGCCAGCAGCCCAGGGCCCCCCGAGCAGTACTTC. The rearrangement links TRBV25-1 to TRBJ2-7, with TRBD1 as a possible D gene (5 bases). Looked up from germline, CDR1 is MGHDK and CDR2 is SYGVNS. The CDR3 covers 12 residues. V was pared by 6 bases and J by 6 bases, with 12 bases between.

The CDR3 loop reads CASSSRSGGAKETQYF. The CDR3, as DNA: TGTGCCAGCAGCTCACGTAGCGGGGGGGCCAAGGAGACCCAGTACTTC. V and J are TRBV7-6 and TRBJ2-5, with TRBD2 matching 11 bases. Trimming took 4 bases from V and 5 from J; bases not matched to a gene: 9. Germline V CDR1 and CDR2: SGHVS, FNYEAQ. There are 16 residues in the CDR3.

The genes are TRBV28 and TRBJ1-6, with TRBD1 identical over 9 bases. This CDR3 region has 15 residues. The trim removed 6 bases at V and 7 bases at J, leaving 7 bases unmatched. CDR1 MDHEN and CDR2 SYDVKM come from the germline V gene. The DNA of the CDR3 is TGTGCCAGCAGCCCATCGGGACAGGGAAATTCACCCCTCCACTTT. It is translated as CASSPSGQGNSPLHF.

The chain combines TRBV28 with TRBJ1-1; TRBD1 matches 7 bases. The ends lost 5 bases at V and 2 bases at J; junction bases unmatched: 8. Germline V gene lookup returns CDR1 MDHEN and CDR2 SYDVKM. The CDR3 is made up of 15 amino acids. CDR3 region: CASSPPGQPNTEAFF. CDR3 in DNA: TGTGCCAGCAGTCCCCCGGGACAGCCAAACACTGAAGCTTTCTTT. The entire variable domain, with the rest obtained from reference TRBV28 and TRBJ1-1, is as follows: DVKVTQSSRYLVKRTGEKVFLECVQDMDHENMFWYRQDPGLGLRLIYFSYDVKMKEKGDIPEGYSVSREKKERFSLILESASTNQTSMYLCASSPPGQPNTEAFFGQGTRLTVV.

V gene TRBV6-6 combines with J gene TRBJ1-2; 8 bases fit TRBD1. The junction had 8 bases not matched to a gene; V was cut back by 6 bases and J by 5 bases. The CDR3 spans 14 residues. Germline V gene lookup returns CDR1 MNHNY and CDR2 SVGAGI (reference sequence). The CDR3 DNA sequence: TGTGCCAGCAGACCACCGGGACAGGTTTATGGCTACACCTTC. Its translation is CASRPPGQVYGYTF.

The chain is built from TRBV12-1 and TRBJ1-5; the table's D call, TRBD1, has no DNA check behind it. TRBV12-1 is a pseudogene segment. CDR3 length: 14 amino acids. CDR3 DNA: TGTGCCAGCAGCTCCGGACAGGGGAATCAGCCCCAGCATTTT. It is translated as CASSSGQGNQPQHF.

This chain uses TRBV7-2 with TRBJ1-1; TRBD1 matches 7 bases. The V segment lost 11 bases and the J segment 2 bases; nucleotides outside the gene matches: 5. This CDR3 has 12 amino acids. Germline V gene data show CDR1 as SGHTA and CDR2 as FQGNSA. CDR3 in amino acids: CARRQGNTEAFF. The CDR3 DNA follows: TGTGCCCGCCGACAGGGTAACACTGAAGCTTTCTTT.

The CDR3 spells CASSPLAGVVGTQYF. The CDR3 DNA is TGTGCCAGCAGCCCCTTAGCGGGGGTGGTGGGTACGCAGTATTTT. The chain has TRBV7-9 and TRBJ2-3; 9 bases fit TRBD2. The CDR3 contains 15 residues. The V and J ends lost 5 bases and 8 bases, in that order; junction bases with no gene match: 11. Germline V lookup: CDR1 SEHNR, CDR2 FQNEAQ (reference sequence).

This rearrangement joins TRBV7-2 to TRBJ2-4, with no clear D. Germline V gene lookup returns CDR1 SGHTA and CDR2 FQGNSA. The CDR3 length is 15 residues. V was cut by 4 bases and J by 0 bases, with 10 bases left in between. As DNA, the CDR3 is TGTGCCAGCAGCTCGAACCTAATAGCCAAAAACATTCAGTACTTC. It is translated as CASSSNLIAKNIQYF.

This clone was counted between two and nine times. The chain has TRBV5-1 and TRBJ2-4; D call uncertain. Trimming stripped 4 bases from V and 0 bases from J, with 14 bases between. Germline V gene data show CDR1 as SGHRS and CDR2 as YFSETQ. CDR3 length equals 16 residues. The CDR3 protein is CASSPLPGLAKNIQYF. CDR3 DNA: TGCGCCAGCAGCCCGCTCCCGGGTCTAGCCAAAAACATTCAGTACTTC.

The chain combines TRBV5-6 with TRBJ2-3, with TRBD1 matching 7 bases. CDR3 length: 14 amino acids. Trimming took 4 bases from V and 6 from J; bases not matched to a gene: 8. The germline V gene has CDR1 SGHDT and CDR2 YYEEEE. CDR3 nucleotides: TGTGCCAGCAGCACCGGGACAGCCCCCGATACGCAGTATTTT. Translation gives CASSTGTAPDTQYF. Drawing the rest from reference TRBV5-6 and TRBJ2-3, the complete variable domain is DAGVTQSPTHLIKTRGQQVTLRCSPKSGHDTVSWYQQALGQGPQFIFQYYEEEERQRGNFPDRFSGHQFPNYSSELNVNALLLGDSALYLCASSTGTAPDTQYFGPGTRLTVL.

The chain uses TRBV11-2 and TRBJ1-1, with TRBD1 matching 9 bases. This CDR3 region has 15 residues. CDR1 and CDR2 from the germline V gene are SGHAT and FQNNGV. V was clipped by 1 base and J by 7 bases; unmatched bases: 7. The DNA of the CDR3 is TGTGCCAGCAGCTTAGCCACGGGACAGGGTCTTGAAGCTTTCTTT. Translation gives CASSLATGQGLEAFF.

The rearrangement uses TRBV4-1 and TRBJ2-5, with D tentatively TRBD2 (6 bases). The CDR3 consists of 16 residues. Germline V lookup: CDR1 MGHRA, CDR2 YSYEKL. V shed 5 bases and J shed 1 base, with 17 bases lying between them. CDR3 in DNA: TGCGCCAGCAGCTCTCTGGGGGGAGGCGGCCAAGAGACCCAGTACTTC. Translated, it gives CASSSLGGGGQETQYF.

V gene TRBV7-2 combines with J gene TRBJ1-4; 8 bases are a match to TRBD1. The V and J ends lost 4 bases and 8 bases, in that order; junction bases with no gene match: 12. Germline V gene sequence: CDR1 SGHTA, CDR2 FQGNSA. The CDR3 sequence is 16 residues long. The DNA of the CDR3 is TGTGCCAGCAGCTCCCGACAGGGGATTCTGAAGGAAAAACTGTTTTTT. This codes for CASSSRQGILKEKLFF.

The V and J genes are TRBV28 and TRBJ2-1, with 11 bases fitting TRBD2. Germline V gene lookup returns CDR1 MDHEN and CDR2 SYDVKM. With 6 bases clipped from V and 3 bases from J, the junction kept 1 base outside the gene matches. The CDR3 consists of 14 residues. The CDR3 DNA reads as TGTGCCAGCAGCCTAGCGGGGGGCTACAATGAGCAGTTCTTC. Translation: CASSLAGGYNEQFF.

CDR3 sequence (DNA): TGCGCCAGCAGCTCCGCAGGGTCCAGGGATGAAAAACTGTTTTTT. Translated, it gives CASSSAGSRDEKLFF. The chain recombines TRBV5-1 with TRBJ1-4; a possible D gene is TRBD1 (5 bases). V was pared by 3 bases and J by 6 bases, with 15 bases between. CDR1 is SGHRS and CDR2 is YFSETQ in the germline V gene. The CDR3 sequence is 15 residues long. Full variable domain (outside the CDR3, taken from reference TRBV5-1 and TRBJ1-4): KAGVTQTPRYLIKTRGQQVTLSCSPISGHRSVSWYQQTPGQGLQFLFEYFSETQRNKGNFPGRFSGRQFSNSRSEMNVSTLELGDSALYLCASSSAGSRDEKLFFGSGTQLSVL.

The rearrangement links TRBV5-1 to TRBJ2-6, with 9 nucleotides matching TRBD1. V gave up 4 bases and J gave up 0 bases; unmatched junction bases: 14. From germline, CDR1 is SGHRS and CDR2 YFSETQ. CDR3 length: 20 residues. CDR3 protein: CASSEQQGAPPNSGANVLTF. The CDR3 nucleotides read TGCGCCAGCAGCGAACAACAGGGGGCGCCCCCCAACTCTGGGGCCAACGTCCTGACTTTC. The variable domain in full, completed from reference TRBV5-1 and TRBJ2-6, reads KAGVTQTPRYLIKTRGQQVTLSCSPISGHRSVSWYQQTPGQGLQFLFEYFSETQRNKGNFPGRFSGRQFSNSRSEMNVSTLELGDSALYLCASSEQQGAPPNSGANVLTFGAGSRLTVL.

The J gene is TRBJ2-3, the V gene TRBV11-2; 9 bases fit TRBD1. Germline loops: CDR1 SGHAT, CDR2 FQNNGV. The CDR3 runs to 14 residues. Trimming removed 2 bases from V and 5 bases from J; junction bases left unmatched: 2. Here the CDR3 DNA reads TGTGCCAGCAGCTTAAACAGGGGGCAAGATACGCAGTATTTT. Translating gives CASSLNRGQDTQYF.

The chain recombines TRBV7-2 with TRBJ1-5, with 8 bases that match TRBD1. This CDR3 comprises 16 residues. With V trimmed by 4 bases and J by 1 base, 6 bases remained unmatched. Germline loops: CDR1 SGHTA, CDR2 FQGNSA. The CDR3 DNA sequence: TGTGCCAGCAGCTCAGGGGACAGGCGAAGCAATCAGCCCCAGCATTTT. Translated, it gives CASSSGDRRSNQPQHF.

A word on this clone: The germline gene is not matched at one end of the junction; a read error may be the cause. The V call is TRBV28, the J call TRBJ1-4; the match to TRBD1 covers 10 bases. The CDR3 is 13 residues long. The germline CDR1 and CDR2 sequences are MDHEN and SYDVKM. The CDR3 nucleotides read TGTGCCAGCAGTTTAGTCTGGGGCGGGACAGGGGCCTTT. This encodes CASSLVWGGTGAF.

This rearrangement joins TRBV7-3 to TRBJ2-1; possibly TRBD1 for D (5 bases). The length of the CDR3 is 16 residues. V lost 5 bases and J 0 bases, leaving 14 bases between the germline ends. Germline V gene data show CDR1 as SGHTA and CDR2 as FQGTGA. CDR3 sequence: CASSEGASSSYNEQFF. The CDR3 DNA is TGTGCCAGCAGCGAAGGGGCGTCAAGCTCCTACAATGAGCAGTTCTTC.

V and J are TRBV30 and TRBJ2-7; TRBD2 might be the D (5 bases). Looked up from germline, CDR1 is GTSNPN and CDR2 is SVGIG (reference sequence). Trimming pared 5 bases from V and 0 bases from J, leaving 14 bases between. This CDR3 comprises 14 residues. The CDR3 region is CAWSRGGTSYEQYF. The DNA of the CDR3 is TGTGCCTGGTCGCGCGGAGGTACCTCCTACGAGCAGTACTTC.

This clone has only one observation. The rearrangement links TRBV4-2 to TRBJ2-7; 7 nucleotides line up with TRBD1. V lost 1 base to trimming and J lost 2 bases; unmatched junction nucleotides: 2. The CDR3 sequence is 14 residues long. CDR1 LGHNA and CDR2 YNFKEQ come from the germline V gene. The CDR3 loop reads CASSQGTGTYEQYF. Here the CDR3 DNA reads TGTGCCAGCAGCCAAGGGACAGGAACCTACGAGCAGTACTTC.

The chain links TRBV6-4 to TRBJ2-1; 9 positions agree with TRBD2. V dropped 0 bases and J dropped 8; count of bases not matched to a gene: 5. Germline CDR1 reads MRHNA; CDR2 reads SNTAGT. The CDR3 has 15 amino acids. The CDR3 DNA is TGTGCCAGCAGTGACTCGAATAGCGGGGGTGATGAGCAGTTCTTC. Amino acids: CASSDSNSGGDEQFF.

The rearrangement links TRBV5-1 to TRBJ1-1; D may be TRBD1 (6 bases). CDR3 length equals 16 residues. V lost 3 bases, J lost 0 bases, and 15 bases lay in between. The germline CDR1 and CDR2 sequences are SGHRS and YFSETQ. The CDR3 loop is CASSSTRTALNTEAFF. The CDR3 nucleotides read TGCGCCAGCAGCTCCACTAGGACAGCCCTGAACACTGAAGCTTTCTTT.

The genes are TRBV28 and TRBJ1-2; D ambiguous. Germline CDR1 and CDR2: MDHEN and SYDVKM. Deletions cut 4 bases from V and 6 bases from J, with 9 bases between. The CDR3 is 12 residues long. CDR3 DNA sequence: TGTGCCAGCAGTTCCCACACGAATGGCTACACCTTC. It is translated as CASSSHTNGYTF.

This chain connects TRBV7-6 to TRBJ2-5; no clear D gene. The V gene lost 1 base and the J gene lost 5 bases, with 11 bases spanning the gap. Germline assignment: CDR1 SGHVS and CDR2 FNYEAQ. The CDR3 is made up of 14 amino acids. CDR3 DNA: TGTGCCAGCAGCTTAGGACATACTGGGGAGACCCAGTACTTC. This sequence encodes CASSLGHTGETQYF.